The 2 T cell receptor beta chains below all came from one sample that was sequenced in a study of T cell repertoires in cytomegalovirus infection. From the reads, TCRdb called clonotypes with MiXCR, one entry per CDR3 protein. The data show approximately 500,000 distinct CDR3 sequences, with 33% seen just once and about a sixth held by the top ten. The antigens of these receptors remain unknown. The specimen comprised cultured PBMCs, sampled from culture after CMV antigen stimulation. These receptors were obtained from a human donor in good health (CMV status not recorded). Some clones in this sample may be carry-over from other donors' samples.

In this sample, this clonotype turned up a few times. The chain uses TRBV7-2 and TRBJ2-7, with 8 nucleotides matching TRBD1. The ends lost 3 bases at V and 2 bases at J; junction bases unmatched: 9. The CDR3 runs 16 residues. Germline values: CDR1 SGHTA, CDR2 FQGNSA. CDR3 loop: CASSLIWTGFPYEQYV. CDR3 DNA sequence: TGTGCCAGCAGCTTGATTTGGACAGGGTTTCCCTACGAGCAGTACGTC.

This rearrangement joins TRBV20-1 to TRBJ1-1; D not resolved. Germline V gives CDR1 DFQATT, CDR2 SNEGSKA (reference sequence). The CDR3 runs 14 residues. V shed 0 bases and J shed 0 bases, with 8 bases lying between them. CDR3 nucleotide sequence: TGCAGTGCTAGAGATTCAGTCATGAACACTGAAGCTTTCTTT. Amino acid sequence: CSARDSVMNTEAFF.